A single TCR beta chain is shown here with its context. The record originates from a study of regulatory and conventional T cells in RAG deficiency. Measured with immunoSEQ multiplex PCR; TCRdb has only the in-frame clones, and not every one. The sample lists tens of thousands of clones, 95% to 97% seen once, with over 1% in the top ten. The CDR3 consists of 16 residues. Per the germline V gene, CDR1 is SGHNT and CDR2 is YYREEE (reference sequence). With V trimmed by 4 bases and J by 7 bases, 14 bases remained unmatched. Genomic DNA came from blood conventional CD4+ T cells gated CD25-low CD127-high. This sample also belongs to another study, concerning regulatory T cells. That source reports: The primer mix had 52 TRBV and 13 TRBJ primers.

The rearrangement uses TRBV5-4 and TRBJ1-3, with TRBD1 matching 7 bases. Input material: CD25- CD4+ T cells sorted from blood. The TCR sequence derives from a human donor in good health. As DNA, the CDR3 is TGTGCCAGCAGCCGTACTCAAGACAGGGAGAGGAACACCATATATTTT. Translated: CASSRTQDRERNTIYF.